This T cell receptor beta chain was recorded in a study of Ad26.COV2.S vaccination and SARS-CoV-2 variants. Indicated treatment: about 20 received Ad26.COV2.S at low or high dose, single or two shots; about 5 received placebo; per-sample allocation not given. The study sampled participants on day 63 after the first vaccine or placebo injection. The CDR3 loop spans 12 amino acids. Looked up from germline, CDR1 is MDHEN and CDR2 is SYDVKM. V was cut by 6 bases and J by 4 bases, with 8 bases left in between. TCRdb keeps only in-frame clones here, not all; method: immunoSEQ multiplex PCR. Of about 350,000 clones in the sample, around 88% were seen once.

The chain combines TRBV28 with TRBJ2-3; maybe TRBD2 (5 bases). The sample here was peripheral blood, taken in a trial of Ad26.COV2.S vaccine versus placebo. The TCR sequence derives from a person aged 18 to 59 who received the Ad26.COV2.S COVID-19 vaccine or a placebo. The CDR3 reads CASSARADTQYF. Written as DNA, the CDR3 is TGTGCCAGCAGCGCGAGGGCAGATACGCAGTATTTT.